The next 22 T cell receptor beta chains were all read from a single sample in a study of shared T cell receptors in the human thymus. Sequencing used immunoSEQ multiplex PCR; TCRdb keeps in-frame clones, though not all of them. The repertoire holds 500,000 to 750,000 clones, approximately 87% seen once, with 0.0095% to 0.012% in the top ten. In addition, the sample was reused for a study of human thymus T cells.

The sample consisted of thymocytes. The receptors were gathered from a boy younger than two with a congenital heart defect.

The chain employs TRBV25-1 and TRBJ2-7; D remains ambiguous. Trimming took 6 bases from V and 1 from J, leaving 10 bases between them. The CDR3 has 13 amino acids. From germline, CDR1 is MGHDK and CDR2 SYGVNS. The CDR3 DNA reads TGTGCCAGCAGGGGCACAGATTCCTACGAGCAGTACTTC. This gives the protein CASRGTDSYEQYF.

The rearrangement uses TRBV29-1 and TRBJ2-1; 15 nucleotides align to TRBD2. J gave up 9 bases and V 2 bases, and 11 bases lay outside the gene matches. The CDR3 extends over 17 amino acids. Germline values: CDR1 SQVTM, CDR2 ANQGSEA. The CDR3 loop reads CSVEPAHRGLAGGEQFF. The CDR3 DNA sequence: TGCAGCGTTGAACCGGCCCACCGGGGACTAGCGGGAGGTGAGCAGTTCTTC.

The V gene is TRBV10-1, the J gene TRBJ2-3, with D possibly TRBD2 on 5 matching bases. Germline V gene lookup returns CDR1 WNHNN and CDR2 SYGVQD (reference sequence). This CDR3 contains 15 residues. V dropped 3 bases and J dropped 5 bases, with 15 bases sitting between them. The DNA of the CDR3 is TGCGCCAGCAGTGACACTCTGAGCGGCGGAGATACGCAGTATTTT. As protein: CASSDTLSGGDTQYF.

DNA of the CDR3: TGTGCCAGCAGGGGACTAGCGGGATTGTCAGATACGCAGTATTTT. This codes for CASRGLAGLSDTQYF. The chain combines TRBV2 with TRBJ2-3; 13 nucleotides line up with TRBD2. The CDR3 extends over 15 amino acids. V dropped 6 bases and J dropped 4; count of bases not matched to a gene: 4. Germline-derived CDR1 and CDR2 are SNHLY and FYNNEI.

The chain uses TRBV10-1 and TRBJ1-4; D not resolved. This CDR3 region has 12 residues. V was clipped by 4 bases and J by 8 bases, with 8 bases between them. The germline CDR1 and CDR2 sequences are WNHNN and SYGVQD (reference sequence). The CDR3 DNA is TGCGCCAGCAGTGCAGAGAGGGAAAAACTGTTTTTT. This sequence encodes CASSAEREKLFF.

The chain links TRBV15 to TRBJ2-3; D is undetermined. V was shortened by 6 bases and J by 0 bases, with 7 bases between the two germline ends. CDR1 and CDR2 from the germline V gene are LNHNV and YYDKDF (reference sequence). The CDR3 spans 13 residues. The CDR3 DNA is TGTGCCACCAGGGCTTGGAGCACAGATACGCAGTATTTT. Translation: CATRAWSTDTQYF.

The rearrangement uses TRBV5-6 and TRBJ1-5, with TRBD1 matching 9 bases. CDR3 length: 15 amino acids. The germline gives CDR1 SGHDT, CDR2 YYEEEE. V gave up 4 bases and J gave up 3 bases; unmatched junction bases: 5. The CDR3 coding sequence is TGTGCCAGCAGCCGGGGACAGGGACACAATCAGCCCCAGCATTTT. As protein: CASSRGQGHNQPQHF. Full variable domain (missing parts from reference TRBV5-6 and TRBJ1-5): DAGVTQSPTHLIKTRGQQVTLRCSPKSGHDTVSWYQQALGQGPQFIFQYYEEEERQRGNFPDRFSGHQFPNYSSELNVNALLLGDSALYLCASSRGQGHNQPQHFGDGTRLSIL.

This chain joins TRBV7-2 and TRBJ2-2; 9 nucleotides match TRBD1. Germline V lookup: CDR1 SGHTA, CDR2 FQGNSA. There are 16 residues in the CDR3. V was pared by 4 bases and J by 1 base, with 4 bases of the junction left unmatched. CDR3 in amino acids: CASSSPGQGNTGELFF. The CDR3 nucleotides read TGTGCCAGCAGCTCCCCGGGACAGGGGAACACCGGGGAGCTGTTTTTT.

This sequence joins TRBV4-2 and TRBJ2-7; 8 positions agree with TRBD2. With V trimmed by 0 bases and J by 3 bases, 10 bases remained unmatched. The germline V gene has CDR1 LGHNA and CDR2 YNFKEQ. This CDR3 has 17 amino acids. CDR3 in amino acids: CASSQDSHLAGVYEQYF. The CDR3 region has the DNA TGTGCCAGCAGCCAAGATAGCCATCTAGCGGGTGTCTACGAGCAGTACTTC.

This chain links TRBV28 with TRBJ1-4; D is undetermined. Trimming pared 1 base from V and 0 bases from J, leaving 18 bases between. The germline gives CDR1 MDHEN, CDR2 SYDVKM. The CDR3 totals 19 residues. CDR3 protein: CASSLLTDGLSTTNEKLFF. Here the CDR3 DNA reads TGTGCCAGCAGTTTATTGACTGACGGACTCAGTACAACTAATGAAAAACTGTTTTTT.

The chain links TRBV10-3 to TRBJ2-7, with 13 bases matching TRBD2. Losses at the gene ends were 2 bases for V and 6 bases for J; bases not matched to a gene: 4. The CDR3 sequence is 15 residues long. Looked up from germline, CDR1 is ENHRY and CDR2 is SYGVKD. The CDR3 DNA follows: TGTGCCATCAGTGAGGGAACTAGCGGGAGGGGCGAGCAGTACTTC. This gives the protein CAISEGTSGRGEQYF.

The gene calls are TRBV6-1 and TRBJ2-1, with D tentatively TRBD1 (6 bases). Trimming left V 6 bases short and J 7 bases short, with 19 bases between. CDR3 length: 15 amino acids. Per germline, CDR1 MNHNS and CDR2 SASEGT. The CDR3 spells CASSPRDLGGNEQFF. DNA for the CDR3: TGTGCCAGCAGCCCCCGGGACCTAGGGGGAAATGAGCAGTTCTTC.

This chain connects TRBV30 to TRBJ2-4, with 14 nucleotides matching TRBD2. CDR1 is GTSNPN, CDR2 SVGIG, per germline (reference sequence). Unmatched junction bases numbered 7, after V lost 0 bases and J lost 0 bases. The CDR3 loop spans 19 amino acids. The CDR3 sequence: CAWSVGLAGGRLAKNIQYF. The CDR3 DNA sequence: TGTGCCTGGAGTGTAGGACTAGCGGGAGGAAGACTAGCCAAAAACATTCAGTACTTC.

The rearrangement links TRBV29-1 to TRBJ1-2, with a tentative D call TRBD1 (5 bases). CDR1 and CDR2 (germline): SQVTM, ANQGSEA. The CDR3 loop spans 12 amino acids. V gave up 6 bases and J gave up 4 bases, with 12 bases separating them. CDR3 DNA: TGCAGCGTGGCTCGGGGGATCTATGGCTACACCTTC. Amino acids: CSVARGIYGYTF.

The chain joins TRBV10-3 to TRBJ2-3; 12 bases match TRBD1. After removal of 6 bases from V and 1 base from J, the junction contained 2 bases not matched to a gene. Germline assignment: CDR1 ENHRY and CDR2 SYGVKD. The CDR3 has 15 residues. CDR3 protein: CAIRGQGARTDTQYF. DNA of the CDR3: TGTGCCATCAGGGGACAGGGGGCGCGCACAGATACGCAGTATTTT.

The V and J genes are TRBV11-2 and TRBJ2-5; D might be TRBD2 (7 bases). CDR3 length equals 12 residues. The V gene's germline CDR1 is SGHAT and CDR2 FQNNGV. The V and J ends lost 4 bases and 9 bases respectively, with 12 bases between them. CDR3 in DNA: TGTGCCAGCAGCTACGAAGGGGGGGCCCAGTACTTC. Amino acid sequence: CASSYEGGAQYF.

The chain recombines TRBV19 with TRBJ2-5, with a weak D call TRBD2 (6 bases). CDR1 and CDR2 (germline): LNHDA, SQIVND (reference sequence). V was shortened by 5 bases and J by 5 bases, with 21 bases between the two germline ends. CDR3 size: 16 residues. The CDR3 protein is CASSPTARDSRETQYF. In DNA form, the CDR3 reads TGTGCCAGTAGTCCCACGGCCCGGGACTCCCGGGAGACCCAGTACTTC.

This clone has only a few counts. CDR3 amino acids: CASSLGSGPANYGYTF. For the CDR3, the DNA is TGTGCCAGCAGCTTGGGGTCAGGGCCAGCTAACTATGGCTACACCTTC. The chain carries TRBV5-6 and TRBJ1-2; weak D call: TRBD1 (5 bases). Germline V CDR1 and CDR2: SGHDT, YYEEEE. There are 16 residues in the CDR3. Deletions cut 0 bases from V and 0 bases from J, with 12 bases between. Full variable domain (rest looked up from reference TRBV5-6 and TRBJ1-2): DAGVTQSPTHLIKTRGQQVTLRCSPKSGHDTVSWYQQALGQGPQFIFQYYEEEERQRGNFPDRFSGHQFPNYSSELNVNALLLGDSALYLCASSLGSGPANYGYTFGSGTRLTVV.

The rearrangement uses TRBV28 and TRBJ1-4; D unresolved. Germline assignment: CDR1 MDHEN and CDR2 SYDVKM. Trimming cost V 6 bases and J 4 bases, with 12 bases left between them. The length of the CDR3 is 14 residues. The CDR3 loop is CASREEVLNEKLFF. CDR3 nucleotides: TGTGCCAGCAGGGAAGAGGTCCTTAATGAAAAACTGTTTTTT.

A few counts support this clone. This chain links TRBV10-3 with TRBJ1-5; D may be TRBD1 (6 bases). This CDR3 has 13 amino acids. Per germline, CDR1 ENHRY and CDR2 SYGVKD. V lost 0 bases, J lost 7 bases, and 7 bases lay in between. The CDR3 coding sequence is TGTGCCATCAGTGAGTCTGGGGGCCAGCCCCAGCATTTT. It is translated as CAISESGGQPQHF.

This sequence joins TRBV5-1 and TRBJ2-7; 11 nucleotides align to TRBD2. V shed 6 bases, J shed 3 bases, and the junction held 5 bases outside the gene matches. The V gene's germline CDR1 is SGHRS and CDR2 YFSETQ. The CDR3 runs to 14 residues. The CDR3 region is CASTPGTSGYEQYF. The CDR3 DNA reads TGCGCCAGCACCCCCGGGACTAGCGGCTACGAGCAGTACTTC.

The DNA of the CDR3 is TGTGCCAGCAGTTCCGGGACTAGGAAATACTACGAGCAGTACTTC. It yields the protein CASSSGTRKYYEQYF. The V gene is TRBV28, the J gene TRBJ2-7, with 8 bases aligning to TRBD2. CDR1 is MDHEN and CDR2 is SYDVKM in the germline V gene. Unmatched junction bases numbered 8, after V lost 4 bases and J lost 3 bases. The CDR3 consists of 15 residues. Together with reference TRBV28 and TRBJ2-7, the CDR3 gives the full variable domain: DVKVTQSSRYLVKRTGEKVFLECVQDMDHENMFWYRQDPGLGLRLIYFSYDVKMKEKGDIPEGYSVSREKKERFSLILESASTNQTSMYLCASSSGTRKYYEQYFGPGTRLTVT.